This is a list of T cell receptor beta chains from one sample in a study of read filtering for tumor transcriptome and immune sequencing. TCRdb called the reads again in MiXCR, with one record for every CDR3 protein. This sample has over 55,000 distinct CDR3 sequences, with around 14% found just once. Sequenced material: a population of CD138-negative cells sorted from bone marrow. Receptor source: a donor aged 40 or older with multiple myeloma. The CDR3 runs from the conserved cysteine through the conserved F or W. A D gene is named only where the DNA matches it firmly. Clone size is given for some rows only: seen once, a few or many times, or a class if the clone is expanded.

V,D,J,size,DNA,CDR3
TRBV24-1,.,TRBJ2-5,.,TGTGCCACCAGTGATTCGCGGCGGGTCCAAGAGACCCAGTACTTC,CATSDSRRVQETQYF
TRBV5-6,.,TRBJ2-7,many,TGTGCCAGCAGCGATGGACGGACGACCTACGAGCAGTACTTC,CASSDGRTTYEQYF
TRBV29-1,.,TRBJ2-6,.,TGCAGCGTGGACGGCAGGGCTGGGGCCAACGTCCTGACTTTC,CSVDGRAGANVLTF
TRBV9,TRBD1,TRBJ1-4,many,TGTGCCAGCAGCCCCCGGACAGGAGCTAATGAAAAACTGTTTTTT,CASSPRTGANEKLFF
TRBV5-1,TRBD1,TRBJ2-1,many,TGCGCCAGCAGCTTGGCCGGACAGGGAAATGAGCAGTTCTTC,CASSLAGQGNEQFF
TRBV7-6,TRBD1,TRBJ2-7,many,TGTGCCAGCAGCTCCCAGGGGCCAGGGGGCGTGTACGAGCAGTACTTC,CASSSQGPGGVYEQYF
TRBV3-1,TRBD2,TRBJ2-7,few,TGTGCCAGCAGCCAATTCAGTGTAATAGCGGGAGGTTCCTACGAGCAGTACTTC,CASSQFSVIAGGSYEQYF
TRBV30,TRBD1,TRBJ1-2,many,TGTGCCTGGGACACAGGGGGCTATGGCTACACCTTC,CAWDTGGYGYTF
TRBV28,.,TRBJ1-1,many,TGTGCCAGCAGTTTATCGGGGGGGGGGACTGAAGCTTTCTTT,CASSLSGGGTEAFF
TRBV5-1,.,TRBJ1-4,many,TGCGCCAGCAGCTTAGCTCGGGACGAGACCGAAAAACTGTTTTTT,CASSLARDETEKLFF
TRBV6-5,.,TRBJ1-2,many,TGTGCCAGCAGTTACTCGTCGGGACGCTACTATGGCTACACCTTC,CASSYSSGRYYGYTF
TRBV2,.,TRBJ2-1,many,TGTGCCAGCAGTGCGAGTCATGGGGTGTACAATGAGCAGTTCTTC,CASSASHGVYNEQFF
TRBV11-2,.,TRBJ1-1,few,TGTGCCAGCGGGATCCAGCCGTTGAACACTGAAGCTTTCTTT,CASGIQPLNTEAFF
TRBV7-3,.,TRBJ1-1,many,TGTGCCAGCAGCTTAGGCAGGGCAAGTGAAGCTTTCTTT,CASSLGRASEAFF
TRBV27,.,TRBJ2-3,many,TGTGCCAGCAACCAAGCCGGCACAGATACGCAGTATTTT,CASNQAGTDTQYF
TRBV29-1,.,TRBJ1-1,many,TGCAGCGTTGTGAAGAACACTGAAGCTTTCTTT,CSVVKNTEAFF
TRBV20-1,.,TRBJ1-3,.,TGCAGTGCCCCGGACGGTTTCTCTGGAAACACCATATATTTT,CSAPDGFSGNTIYF
TRBV23-1,.,TRBJ2-3,.,TGCGCCAGCAGTCAATTCGGCTGGACAGATACGCAGTATTTT,CASSQFGWTDTQYF
TRBV3-1,TRBD2,TRBJ2-3,many,TGTGCCAGCAGCCCGGGGACTAGCGGGAATACAGATACGCAGTATTTT,CASSPGTSGNTDTQYF
TRBV20-1,.,TRBJ1-5,many,TGCAGTGCTAGGTCGGCAAACTATCAGCCCCAGCATTTT,CSARSANYQPQHF
TRBV28,.,TRBJ2-5,many,TGTGCCAGCAGTAGGGGGGGAACGGAGACCCAGTACTTC,CASSRGGTETQYF
TRBV28,.,TRBJ2-7,.,TGTGCCAGCAGGGATAGTTACGAGCAGTACTTC,CASRDSYEQYF
TRBV3-1,TRBD2,TRBJ2-7,many,TGTGCCAGCAGCCCGGGACTAGCGAGATACGAGCAGTACTTC,CASSPGLARYEQYF
TRBV12-3/TRBV12-4,TRBD1,TRBJ2-5,.,TGTGTCAGCAGACCCACAGGGGGCGCGGGGACCCAGTGCTTC,CVSRPTGGAGTQCF
TRBV6-5,.,TRBJ2-7,many,TGTGCCAGCAAAAACGGATGGGCAGTCTCCTACGAGCAGTACTTC,CASKNGWAVSYEQYF
TRBV3-1,TRBD2,TRBJ2-7,many,TGTGCCAGCAGCTCGGGACTAGCGGACTACGAGCAGTACTTC,CASSSGLADYEQYF
TRBV14,.,TRBJ2-5,few,TGTGCCAGCAGCCCCTTAGCGGTCCAAGAGACCCAGTACTTC,CASSPLAVQETQYF
TRBV21-1,.,TRBJ2-3,many,TGTGCCAGCAGCATAAGGACAGATACGCAGTATTTT,CASSIRTDTQYF
TRBV7-2,.,TRBJ1-5,few,TGTGCCAGCAGCTTAGATAATAGCAATCAGCCCCAGCATTTT,CASSLDNSNQPQHF
TRBV12-3/TRBV12-4,TRBD2,TRBJ2-1,many,TGTGCCAGCAGTTCCGGACTAGCGGGATACAATGAGCAGTTCTTC,CASSSGLAGYNEQFF
TRBV3-1,.,TRBJ2-2,.,TGTGCCAGCAGCCGAGCAACACTAGCTACCACCGGGGAGCTGTTTTTT,CASSRATLATTGELFF
TRBV6-5,.,TRBJ2-5,many,TGTGCCACCCGATTCCGGGACGTCGAGACCCAGTACTTC,CATRFRDVETQYF
TRBV10-3,TRBD2,TRBJ2-2,many,TGTGCCATCAGTGAGAGCGGCGGGAGGACCACCGGGGAGCTGTTTTTT,CAISESGGRTTGELFF
TRBV27,.,TRBJ1-1,many,TGTGCCAGCAGTGGACGCCCGGGCACTGAAGCTTTCTTT,CASSGRPGTEAFF
TRBV29-1,.,TRBJ2-2,.,TGCAGCGTTGGGACTCAGGGGCCGAACACCGGGGAGCTGTTTTTT,CSVGTQGPNTGELFF
TRBV20-1,.,TRBJ2-5,many,TGCAGTGCTAGTGTGGTTCAGGGGGAGACCCAGTACTTC,CSASVVQGETQYF
TRBV20-1,.,TRBJ1-2,many,TGCAGTGCTTCTCAGGAGGGCGATGGCTACACCTTC,CSASQEGDGYTF
TRBV5-1,.,TRBJ1-5,many,TGCGCCAGCAGCTTGGATCTATCGGACGGGAATCAGCCCCAGCATTTT,CASSLDLSDGNQPQHF
TRBV4-1,TRBD2,TRBJ2-1,many,TGCGCCAGCAGCCAAGGGGAAGCGGGAGGATATTACAATGAGCAGTTCTTC,CASSQGEAGGYYNEQFF
TRBV3-1,.,TRBJ1-5,many,TGTGCCAGCTCCACAGGGAATTCGAACAATCAGCCCCAGCATTTT,CASSTGNSNNQPQHF
TRBV30,.,TRBJ1-4,many,TGTGCCTGGAGTGTCGGCAGGGAAACAAAACTGTTTTTT,CAWSVGRETKLFF
TRBV13,TRBD1,TRBJ2-3,many,TGTGCCAGCAGTGTCGGGACAGCAAGGACAGATACGCAGTATTTT,CASSVGTARTDTQYF
TRBV20-1,.,TRBJ2-1,many,TGCAGTGCTTCTCAACTGTGGAATGAGCAGTTCTTC,CSASQLWNEQFF